These T cell receptor beta chains were read from a single sample in a study of blood T cell repertoires in COVID-19. Produced via immunoSEQ multiplex PCR; TCRdb's table is partial and in-frame only. The sample contains roughly 100,000 clones, 81% of which appear only once. The sample was peripheral blood. These receptors all stem from a woman in her 70s with acute or convalescent COVID-19. CDR3s include the opening cysteine and the closing phenylalanine or tryptophan. Fields, in order: V gene, D gene, clone size, J gene, CDR3 protein, CDR3 DNA. The D gene is left open where the match is weak. The size entry is marked missing in some rows and otherwise reads once, few, many or a size class.

>TRBV6-6|-|once|TRBJ1-3
CASSYLTGTGNTIYF
TGTGCCAGCAGTTACTTAACGGGAACTGGAAACACCATATATTTT
>TRBV4-3|-|-|TRBJ1-4
CASSQVGGGGEKLFF
TGCGCCAGCAGCCAAGTGGGGGGAGGAGGTGAAAAACTGTTTTTT
>TRBV19|TRBD2|-|TRBJ2-5
CASSIPSGGAETQYF
TGTGCCAGTAGTATCCCTAGCGGGGGGGCTGAGACCCAGTACTTC
>TRBV24-1|-|once|TRBJ2-7
CATSGGRGPGYEQYF
TGTGCCACCAGCGGCGGCCGGGGTCCGGGCTACGAGCAGTACTTC
>TRBV18|-|-|TRBJ2-7
CASSPENLLIYEQYF
TGTGCCAGCTCACCCGAGAACTTACTGATCTACGAGCAGTACTTC
>TRBV24-1|TRBD1|-|TRBJ1-2
CATSDPGTGNYGYTF
TGTGCCACCAGTGACCCCGGGACAGGAAACTATGGCTACACCTTC
>TRBV28|-|-|TRBJ1-2
CASTRRSRAGYGYTF
TGTGCCAGCACCCGAAGGTCTAGGGCGGGCTATGGCTACACCTTC
>TRBV3-1/TRBV3-2|TRBD2|-|TRBJ2-1
CASSQVAGGYNEQFF
TGTGCCAGCAGCCAAGTTGCGGGAGGGTACAATGAGCAGTTCTTC
>TRBV5-1|TRBD2|-|TRBJ2-1
CASSIGLALYNEQFF
TGCGCCAGCAGCATAGGACTAGCGCTTTACAATGAGCAGTTCTTC
>TRBV24-1|TRBD2|-|TRBJ2-1
CATSETRGTSGRDEQFF
TGTGCCACCAGTGAGACCAGGGGGACTAGCGGGAGGGATGAGCAGTTCTTC
>TRBV2|TRBD1|-|TRBJ1-2
CASSADRGIDGYTF
TGTGCCAGCAGTGCGGACAGGGGGATTGATGGCTACACCTTC
>TRBV6-5|TRBD1|-|TRBJ1-1
CASSLQGAAEAFF
TGTGCCAGCAGCCTACAGGGGGCCGCTGAAGCTTTCTTT
>TRBV19|TRBD1|-|TRBJ1-4
CASTDRGFNEKLFF
TGTGCCAGTACCGACAGGGGATTTAATGAAAAACTGTTTTTT
>TRBV12-3/TRBV12-4|TRBD1|-|TRBJ2-5
CASSRDSQETQYF
TGTGCCAGCAGTAGGGACAGTCAAGAGACCCAGTACTTC
>TRBV30|TRBD1|-|TRBJ1-2
CASAQGYYGYTF
TGTGCCTCAGCACAGGGGTACTATGGCTACACCTTC
>TRBV21-1|-|-|TRBJ2-7
CARRGTVTYEQYF
TGTGCCAGAAGGGGCACCGTTACCTACGAGCAGTACTTC
>TRBV19|-|-|TRBJ1-6
CASSIGRTDYVPLHF
TGTGCCAGTAGTATAGGGAGGACGGACTATGTTCCCCTCCACTTT
>TRBV28|-|-|TRBJ1-5
CASSFRVRNQPQHF
TGTGCCAGCAGTTTCAGGGTGCGTAATCAGCCCCAGCATTTT
>TRBV7-2|TRBD1|-|TRBJ2-7
CASSLAGTDPYEQYF
TGTGCCAGCAGCTTAGCCGGGACAGACCCCTACGAGCAGTACTTC
>TRBV28|TRBD2|-|TRBJ2-1
CASSLYGTSAYNEQFF
TGTGCCAGCAGTTTATACGGGACTAGCGCTTACAATGAGCAGTTCTTC
>TRBV10-1|-|once|TRBJ1-6
CARLKEDSPLHF
TGCGCCCGACTAAAGGAGGATTCACCCCTCCACTTT
>TRBV7-2|-|-|TRBJ1-2
CASSQDSLGGYTF
TGTGCCAGCAGCCAGGACAGTTTAGGTGGCTACACCTTC
>TRBV24-1|-|-|TRBJ1-2
CATVIPQGIKNYGYTF
TGTGCCACCGTCATTCCACAGGGAATTAAAAACTATGGCTACACCTTC
>TRBV6-5|TRBD1|-|TRBJ1-3
CASLQGWTGNTIYF
TGTGCCAGTCTACAGGGGTGGACTGGAAACACCATATATTTT
>TRBV4-3|-|once|TRBJ1-3
CASSPATGGNTIYF
TGCGCCAGCAGCCCAGCGACAGGTGGAAACACCATATATTTT
>TRBV30|TRBD1|-|TRBJ2-2
CAWSPGGANTGELFF
TGTGCCTGGAGCCCAGGGGGCGCAAACACCGGGGAGCTGTTTTTT
>TRBV5-1|-|-|TRBJ2-2
CASSWIVRATGELFF
TGCGCCAGCAGTTGGATAGTCAGGGCCACCGGGGAGCTGTTTTTT
>TRBV6-5|TRBD1|-|TRBJ2-7
CASREVQGYEQYF
TGTGCCAGCCGAGAGGTACAGGGGTACGAGCAGTACTTC
>TRBV28|TRBD2|-|TRBJ2-7
CASHPGGGYEQYF
TGTGCCAGCCATCCCGGCGGGGGCTACGAGCAGTACTTC
>TRBV13|-|few|TRBJ1-1
CASSSYHNMNTEAFF
TGTGCCAGCAGCTCTTACCATAACATGAACACTGAAGCTTTCTTT
>TRBV5-5|TRBD1|-|TRBJ2-3
CASSPGQGSTDTQYF
TGTGCCAGCAGTCCAGGACAGGGTAGCACAGATACGCAGTATTTT
>TRBV28|TRBD1|few|TRBJ1-2
CASSPTSAGGRPRPF
TGTGCCAGCAGCCCTACCTCCGCAGGGGGTCGGCCAAGACCCTTC
>TRBV20-1|-|-|TRBJ2-7
CSASPPPYSYEQYF
TGCAGTGCTAGTCCTCCTCCTTACTCCTACGAGCAGTACTTC
>TRBV5-4|TRBD1|-|TRBJ2-7
CASSSGLWTGGSGEQYF
TGTGCCAGCAGCTCTGGACTCTGGACAGGGGGCTCAGGGGAGCAGTACTTC
>TRBV5-4|TRBD1|-|TRBJ2-3
CASSLGGQGKGDTQYF
TGTGCCAGCAGCTTGGGAGGACAGGGGAAAGGAGATACGCAGTATTTT
>TRBV15|-|-|TRBJ2-1
CATSIRSLVFYNEQFF
TGTGCCACCAGCATCCGATCTCTAGTATTTTACAATGAGCAGTTCTTC
>TRBV28|-|once|TRBJ1-2
CASSLGAGRGYTF
TGTGCCAGCAGTTTAGGGGCAGGGCGCGGCTACACCTTC
>TRBV7-2|-|-|TRBJ1-1
CASSLMSGSNTEAFF
TGTGCCAGCAGCTTAATGTCAGGCAGCAACACTGAAGCTTTCTTT
>TRBV18|TRBD1|-|TRBJ1-5
CASSPSRGEGNQPQHF
TGTGCCAGCTCACCAAGCAGGGGGGAAGGCAATCAGCCCCAGCATTTT
>TRBV18|TRBD1|-|TRBJ2-7
CASSPDRGRREQYF
TGTGCCAGCTCACCTGACAGGGGGCGCCGGGAGCAGTACTTC
>TRBV28|-|-|TRBJ1-2
CASSLTGYGYTF
TGTGCCAGCAGTTTAACAGGGTATGGCTACACCTTC
>TRBV18|-|-|TRBJ2-5
CASSLQGSGETQYF
TGTGCCAGCTCACTCCAGGGTAGCGGTGAGACCCAGTACTTC
>TRBV7-8|-|-|TRBJ2-6
CASSHQGASGANVLTF
TGTGCCAGCAGTCATCAAGGGGCGTCGGGGGCCAACGTCCTGACTTTC
>TRBV28|-|-|TRBJ1-2
CASSLFPGYGYTF
TGTGCCAGCAGTTTATTTCCAGGGTATGGCTACACCTTC
>TRBV6-5|-|-|TRBJ2-7
CASSYSGTTYEQYF
TGTGCCAGCAGTTACTCGGGCACGACCTACGAGCAGTACTTC
>TRBV5-1|-|-|TRBJ2-6
CASSDNRGANVLTF
TGCGCCAGCAGCGATAACAGGGGGGCCAACGTCCTGACTTTC
>TRBV19|-|-|TRBJ1-2
CASSIDISYGYTF
TGTGCCAGTAGTATCGACATCTCCTATGGCTACACCTTC
>TRBV24-1|TRBD2|once|TRBJ2-1
CATAERDGNEQFF
TGTGCCACCGCCGAGCGGGACGGTAATGAGCAGTTCTTC